This TCR beta chain is drawn from a study of cytomegalovirus exposure and HLA in healthy donors. Study in general: In terms of ancestry, the Caucasian-associated cluster contained roughly 81% of the approximately 400 genotyped donors.

V was shortened by 6 bases and J by 0 bases, with 17 bases between the two germline ends. This CDR3 region has 17 residues. Germline V gene data show CDR1 as KGHSH and CDR2 as LQKENI. Whole-study findings and limits: A later look showed TCR association rates differing by HLA locus, highest for DRB1 and lowest for HLA-C. It was 160 or so TCR beta chains that were listed as cytomegalovirus-associated. While the bulk of TCR sequences proved rare, some public TCRs turned up in many donors.

In the PCR, 60 Vbeta and 13 Jbeta primers were used. Sequenced by immunoSEQ multiplex PCR; TCRdb stores in-frame clones only, minus some. Of 80,000 to 95,000 clones listed, roughly 79% are singletons. A word on this clone: The antigen remains unidentified.

The sample comprised PBMCs. This chain links TRBV18 with TRBJ2-2; D unclear. The TCR comes from a female donor in good health and CMV-seronegative. DNA of the CDR3: TGTGCCAGCTCCCAACCAGGCACAATTCCGAACACCGGGGAGCTGTTTTTT. Its translation: CASSQPGTIPNTGELFF.